Included here is one TCR beta chain sequence, with context. The data originate from a study of shared clonotypes between healthy human individuals. On the study more broadly: Every donor yielded three CD4 naive, three CD4 memory, two CD8 naive and one CD8 memory plate.

Measured with immunoSEQ multiplex PCR; TCRdb has only the in-frame clones, and not every one. Of roughly 1,000,000 clones in the sample, around three quarters were seen once. From germline, CDR1 is MGHRA and CDR2 YSYEKL. V lost 1 base, J lost 7 bases, and 4 bases lay in between. This CDR3 is 12 amino acids long. The chain joins TRBV4-1 to TRBJ2-2; D remains ambiguous. The sequence derives from a man aged 18 to 30 in good health. Some clones in this sample may be carry-over from other donors' samples. Specimen: memory CD4+ T cells from PBMCs. Subset described: CD45RA-negative fraction. CDR3 in amino acids: CASSQVGGELFF. The CDR3, as DNA: TGCGCCAGCAGCCAAGTTGGCGGGGAGCTGTTTTTT.